This TCR beta chain was recovered during a study of cytomegalovirus exposure and HLA in healthy donors. Libraries were prepared by immunoSEQ multiplex PCR; TCRdb keeps only in-frame clonotypes and omits some of them. The table lists some 200,000 clones, about 89% of them singletons, with 7.2% in the top ten. General study findings and limits: In the approximately 120 validation repertoires, a later analysis found that first-cohort TCR clusters tended to co-occur.

A word on this clone: Its antigen is unidentified.

The donors were in the roughly 120-subject validation cohort; that cohort was separate from the roughly 700-subject first cohort. Germline assignment: CDR1 LGHNA and CDR2 YSLEER. CDR3 length: 14 amino acids. V was clipped by 1 base and J by 4 bases; unmatched bases: 3. This chain uses TRBV4-3 with TRBJ1-1; 7 bases are shared with TRBD1. The sample was PBMCs. The sequence came from a man aged 30-40 years in good health and CMV-seropositive. The CDR3 bases are TGCGCCAGCAGCCAAGTTGCAGGGGGCACTGAAGCTTTCTTT. Protein: CASSQVAGGTEAFF.